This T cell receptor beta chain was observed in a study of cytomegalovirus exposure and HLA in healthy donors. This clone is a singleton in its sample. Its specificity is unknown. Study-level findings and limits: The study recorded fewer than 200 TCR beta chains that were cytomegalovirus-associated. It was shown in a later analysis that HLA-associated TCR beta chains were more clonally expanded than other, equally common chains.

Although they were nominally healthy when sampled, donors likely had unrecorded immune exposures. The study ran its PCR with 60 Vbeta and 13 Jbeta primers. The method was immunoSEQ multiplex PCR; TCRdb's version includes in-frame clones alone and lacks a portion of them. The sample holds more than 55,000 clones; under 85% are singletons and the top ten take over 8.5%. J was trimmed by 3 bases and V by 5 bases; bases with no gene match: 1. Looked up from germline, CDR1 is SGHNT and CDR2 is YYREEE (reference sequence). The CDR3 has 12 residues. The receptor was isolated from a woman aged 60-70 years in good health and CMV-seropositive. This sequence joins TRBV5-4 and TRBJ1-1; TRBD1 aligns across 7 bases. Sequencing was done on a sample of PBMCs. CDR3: CASRQGHTEAFF. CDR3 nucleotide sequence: TGTGCCAGCAGACAGGGGCACACTGAAGCTTTCTTT.